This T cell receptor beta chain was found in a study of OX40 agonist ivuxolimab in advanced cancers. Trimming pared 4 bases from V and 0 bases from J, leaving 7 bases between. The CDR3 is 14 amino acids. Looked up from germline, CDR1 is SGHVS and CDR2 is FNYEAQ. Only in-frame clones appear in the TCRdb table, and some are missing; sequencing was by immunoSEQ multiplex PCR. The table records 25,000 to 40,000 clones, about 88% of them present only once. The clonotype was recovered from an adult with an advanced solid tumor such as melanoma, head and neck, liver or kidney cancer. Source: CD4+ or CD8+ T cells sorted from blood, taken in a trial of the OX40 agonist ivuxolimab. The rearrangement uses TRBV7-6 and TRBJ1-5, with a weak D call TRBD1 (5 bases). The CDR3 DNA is TGTGCCAGCAGCTCGGGGGATAGCAATCAGCCCCAGCATTTT. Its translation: CASSSGDSNQPQHF.